This T cell receptor beta chain was observed in a study of T cell responses to AZD1222 COVID-19 vaccine. General observations from the study: Reportedly, close to half of spike-specific TCRs are directed against unmutated variant regions. Most donors were white British, females outnumbered males, and clonal diversity was possibly underestimated.

With respect to this clone: The antigen is unknown.

Profiling relied on immunoSEQ multiplex PCR, and the TCRdb table lists in-frame clones only, not all of them. The table lists some 97,000 clones, more than 75% of them singletons. The V end lost 1 base, the J end lost 2 bases, and 13 bases lay between the germline ends. The CDR3 length is 16 residues. Germline V CDR1 and CDR2: SEHNR, FQNEAQ (reference sequence). Material: peripheral blood, obtained on day 0 of MenACWY control vaccination. This sequence joins TRBV7-9 and TRBJ2-3; D is possibly TRBD1 (6 bases). This receptor was identified in an adult in good health. The DNA for the CDR3 is TGTGCCAGCAGCTTAGGGGACACCCGGGACACAGATACGCAGTATTTT. Amino acids: CASSLGDTRDTDTQYF.